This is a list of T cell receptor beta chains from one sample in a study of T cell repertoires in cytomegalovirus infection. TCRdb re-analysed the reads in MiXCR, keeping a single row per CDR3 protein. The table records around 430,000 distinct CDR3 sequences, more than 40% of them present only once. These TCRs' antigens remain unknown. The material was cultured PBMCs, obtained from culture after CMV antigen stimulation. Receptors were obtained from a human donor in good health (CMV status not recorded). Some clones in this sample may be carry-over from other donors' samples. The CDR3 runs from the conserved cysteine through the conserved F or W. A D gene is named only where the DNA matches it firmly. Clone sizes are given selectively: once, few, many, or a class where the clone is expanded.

TGTGCCAGCAGCCCCTGGGGACCGACGCTCTACGAGCAGTACTTC	CASSPWGPTLYEQYF	TRBV5-6	-	TRBJ2-7	few
TGTGCCAGCAGCTTAGAGGGCATTGGATACACCTTC	CASSLEGIGYTF	TRBV7-2	-	TRBJ1-2	few
TGTGCCAGTAGTATCCGAGGCTCCTATGGCTACACCTTC	CASSIRGSYGYTF	TRBV19	-	TRBJ1-2	few
TGTGCCAGCAGCTTTAGTGGGCCGCCCTACAATGAGCAGTTCTTC	CASSFSGPPYNEQFF	TRBV7-2	-	TRBJ2-1	few
TGTGCCAGCAGCAACTCTCCCCGGGCAGCCACAGATACGCAGTATTTT	CASSNSPRAATDTQYF	TRBV12-3/TRBV12-4	-	TRBJ2-3	-
TGTGCCACCAGCAGAGCCAGCGGGACTTATGAGACCCAGTACTTC	CATSRASGTYETQYF	TRBV15	TRBD2	TRBJ2-5	-
TGTGCCAGCAGTGAGGGGGCGGGAGCTTTCACAGATACGCAGTATTTT	CASSEGAGAFTDTQYF	TRBV6-4	-	TRBJ2-3	-
TGTGCCAGCAGCCCAGCAGGGCTAGCGGCGATCTCCTACGAGCAGTACTTC	CASSPAGLAAISYEQYF	TRBV7-2	TRBD2	TRBJ2-7	many
TGTGCCAGCAGGGGACAGAGGACTGAAGCTTTCTTT	CASRGQRTEAFF	TRBV7-9	TRBD1	TRBJ1-1	few
TGCGCCAGCAGCTCCGGGACACATAACTACAATGAGCAGTTCTTC	CASSSGTHNYNEQFF	TRBV5-1	-	TRBJ2-1	-
TGTGCCAGCAGCCGTCTATGGGGGGTAGATGAAAAACTGTTTTTT	CASSRLWGVDEKLFF	TRBV7-2	-	TRBJ1-4	-
TGCGCCAGCAGCCTACCGCGGACAGGGGGTGAGAACACTGAAGCTTTCTTT	CASSLPRTGGENTEAFF	TRBV4-1	TRBD1	TRBJ1-1	-
TGTGCCAGCAGTTACCAAGGCATGAACACTGAAGCTTTCTTT	CASSYQGMNTEAFF	TRBV12-3/TRBV12-4	-	TRBJ1-1	few
TGTGCCAGCAGTAAGGACAGGATCGCTGAAAAACTGTTTTTT	CASSKDRIAEKLFF	TRBV2	TRBD1	TRBJ1-4	-